The 21 T cell receptor beta chains below come from one sample, sequenced in a study of blood T cell repertoires in COVID-19. Assay: immunoSEQ multiplex PCR; the TCRdb copy retains only in-frame clones and omits some. The sample lists about 310,000 clones; about nine tenths were seen once. The source material was PBMCs or T cells enriched from blood (not recorded which). The receptors were sampled from a man in his fifties or sixties who had recovered from COVID-19.

The chain has TRBV5-1 and TRBJ2-7; 8 bases are a match to TRBD1. This CDR3 comprises 16 residues. Germline loops: CDR1 SGHRS, CDR2 YFSETQ. The ends lost 4 bases at V and 6 bases at J; junction bases unmatched: 15. The CDR3 bases are TGCGCCAGCAGCCCTATGGACAGGGCAGTAACCGGCGAGCAGTACTTC. Translating it yields CASSPMDRAVTGEQYF. Full variable domain (rest looked up from reference TRBV5-1 and TRBJ2-7): KAGVTQTPRYLIKTRGQQVTLSCSPISGHRSVSWYQQTPGQGLQFLFEYFSETQRNKGNFPGRFSGRQFSNSRSEMNVSTLELGDSALYLCASSPMDRAVTGEQYFGPGTRLTVT.

J is TRBJ1-1 and V is TRBV3-1 (or the pseudogene TRBV3-2); D uncertain. V lost 1 base to trimming and J lost 3 bases, with 12 bases between them. The CDR3 has 15 amino acids. Germline V gives CDR1 LGHDT, CDR2 YNNKEL (reference sequence). The DNA for the CDR3 is TGTGCCAGCAGCCAAGGTAGCCGGATCGACACTGAAGCTTTCTTT. Translated: CASSQGSRIDTEAFF.

The chain employs TRBV6-5 and TRBJ1-5; 9 nucleotides match TRBD1. Looked up from germline, CDR1 is MNHEY and CDR2 is SVGAGI. Trimming cost V 7 bases and J 4 bases; bases outside gene matches: 8. The CDR3 has 15 residues. The DNA for the CDR3 is TGTGCCAGCAACCCTACAGGGGGCGCAAATCAGCCCCAGCATTTT. Protein: CASNPTGGANQPQHF.

This clone was recorded once. The rearrangement links TRBV19 to TRBJ1-1; 7 nucleotides line up with TRBD1. The germline CDR1 and CDR2 sequences are LNHDA and SQIVND (reference sequence). The junction had 8 bases not matched to a gene; V was cut back by 4 bases and J by 3 bases. The length of the CDR3 is 15 residues. The CDR3 DNA follows: TGTGCCAGTAGTACTCGAGGGGGCGCGTACACTGAAGCTTTCTTT. Encoded protein: CASSTRGGAYTEAFF.

The rearrangement joins TRBV3-1 (or the pseudogene TRBV3-2) to TRBJ2-3; D is undetermined. V lost 5 bases to trimming and J lost 5 bases, with 11 bases between them. The CDR3 sequence is 13 residues long. CDR1 and CDR2 (germline): LGHDT, YNNKEL (reference sequence). CDR3 in amino acids: CASSTGRRDTQYF. As DNA, the CDR3 is TGTGCCAGCAGCACCGGCCGGAGAGATACGCAGTATTTT.

The table lists this clone with a count of one. The same CDR3 is also encoded by other DNA sequences in this sample. This sequence joins TRBV28 and TRBJ2-6, with D possibly being TRBD1 (5 bases). This CDR3 region has 15 residues. The V end was cut by 3 bases, the J end by 1 base, with 7 bases between. Looked up from germline, CDR1 is MDHEN and CDR2 is SYDVKM. CDR3 region: CASSLSGSGANVLTF. The CDR3 nucleotides read TGTGCCAGCAGTTTGTCAGGGTCTGGGGCCAACGTCCTGACTTTC.

V is TRBV11-2 and J is TRBJ2-3, with TRBD2 matching over 16 bases. Trimming took 5 bases from V and 3 from J; bases not matched to a gene: 5. The germline V gene has CDR1 SGHAT and CDR2 FQNNGV. The CDR3 totals 17 residues. The CDR3 nucleotides are TGTGCCAGCAGCCAGGGACTAGCGGGAGGGCCTACAGATACGCAGTATTTT. This gives the protein CASSQGLAGGPTDTQYF.

The chain combines TRBV19 with TRBJ2-7, with 10 positions matching TRBD1. CDR3 length: 15 residues. Trimming cost V 5 bases and J 5 bases; bases outside gene matches: 9. Germline values: CDR1 LNHDA, CDR2 SQIVND (reference sequence). CDR3 nucleotide sequence: TGTGCCAGTAGTGCCCGGGACAGGGGACGTCACGAGCAGTACTTC. Its protein is CASSARDRGRHEQYF.

The V and J genes are TRBV28 and TRBJ1-3; 9 bases map to TRBD1. Unmatched junction bases numbered 4, after V lost 3 bases and J lost 4 bases. Germline CDR1 and CDR2: MDHEN and SYDVKM. This CDR3 is 15 amino acids long. The CDR3 nucleotides are TGTGCCAGCAGTTTCTCAGGGACAGGGGGAAACACCATATATTTT. This sequence encodes CASSFSGTGGNTIYF.

The chain joins TRBV6-5 to TRBJ2-7, with TRBD1 matching 9 bases. After removal of 0 bases from V and 4 bases from J, the junction contained 7 bases not matched to a gene. CDR1 MNHEY and CDR2 SVGAGI come from the germline V gene. The CDR3 extends over 16 amino acids. The CDR3 nucleotides read TGTGCCAGCAGTTACTCGATGGCGGACAGGGGTTACGAGCAGTACTTC. It is translated as CASSYSMADRGYEQYF.

The chain combines TRBV7-3 with TRBJ2-1; 10 bases are a match to TRBD2. Trimming at V came to 1 base and at J to 4 bases, leaving 7 bases not matched to a gene. This CDR3 region has 17 residues. Looked up from germline, CDR1 is SGHTA and CDR2 is FQGTGA. The CDR3 nucleotides read TGTGCCAGCAGCTTAAGAGGAACTAGCGGGGTGTACAATGAGCAGTTCTTC. Its translation: CASSLRGTSGVYNEQFF.

This chain links TRBV28 with TRBJ2-1, with TRBD2 matching over 12 bases. There are 16 residues in the CDR3. V gave up 5 bases and J gave up 4 bases; unmatched junction bases: 6. Germline CDR1 is MDHEN and CDR2 is SYDVKM. The CDR3 DNA reads as TGTGCCAGCAGTACGCCCGGGACTAGCGGGTACAATGAGCAGTTCTTC. This sequence encodes CASSTPGTSGYNEQFF.

The chain has TRBV9 and TRBJ2-1; 9 bases are a match to TRBD2. Germline V gene lookup returns CDR1 SGDLS and CDR2 YYNGEE. V lost 0 bases, J lost 7 bases, and 11 bases stayed unmatched. This CDR3 has 17 amino acids. CDR3 sequence reads: CASSVASGLAHRNEQFF. CDR3 nucleotides: TGTGCCAGCAGCGTAGCTTCGGGACTAGCACACCGGAATGAGCAGTTCTTC. The entire variable domain, with the rest obtained from reference TRBV9 and TRBJ2-1, is as follows: DSGVTQTPKHLITATGQRVTLRCSPRSGDLSVYWYQQSLDQGLQFLIQYYNGEERAKGNILERFSAQQFPDLHSELNLSSLELGDSALYFCASSVASGLAHRNEQFFGPGTRLTVL.

The count of this clone is one. The V call is TRBV18, the J call TRBJ1-1; 8 bases agree with TRBD1. Trimming removed 3 bases from V and 2 bases from J; junction bases left unmatched: 2. This CDR3 region has 14 residues. The germline CDR1 and CDR2 sequences are KGHSH and LQKENI. The CDR3 region is CASSPGQGNTEAFF. The CDR3 nucleotides read TGTGCCAGCTCACCTGGACAGGGTAACACTGAAGCTTTCTTT.

This clone was picked up a small number of times. The gene calls are TRBV21-1 and TRBJ1-2; the table calls TRBD1, which could not be checked here. TRBV21-1 counts as a pseudogene. This CDR3 is 14 amino acids long. This CDR3 is CASSKRGQAYGYTF. CDR3 DNA sequence: TGTGCCAGCAGCAAAAGGGGGCAGGCCTATGGCTACACCTTC.

V and J are TRBV6-5 and TRBJ1-6, with 7 bases matching TRBD1. V lost 4 bases and J lost 4; bases outside the gene matches: 4. The CDR3 consists of 15 residues. Germline assignment: CDR1 MNHEY and CDR2 SVGAGI. CDR3: CASSSRTGYNSPLHF. The CDR3 nucleotides read TGTGCCAGCAGTTCGCGGACAGGTTATAATTCACCCCTCCACTTT.

The CDR3 DNA is TGTGCCAGCAGCCCCCTGGGGCTGCCGCAAGAGACCCAGTACTTC. Translation: CASSPLGLPQETQYF. This chain uses TRBV7-3 with TRBJ2-5; a possible D gene is TRBD1 (5 bases). The CDR3 contains 15 residues. Germline lookup yields CDR1 SGHTA and CDR2 FQGTGA. Trimming cost V 5 bases and J 2 bases, with 15 bases left between them.

The chain uses TRBV5-1 and TRBJ1-4; 8 bases map to TRBD1. The CDR3 consists of 16 residues. V was pared by 0 bases and J by 3 bases, with 4 bases of the junction left unmatched. Germline V gene sequence: CDR1 SGHRS, CDR2 YFSETQ. Here the CDR3 reads CASSLVQGASNEKLFF. The CDR3, as DNA: TGCGCCAGCAGCTTGGTTCAGGGGGCATCTAATGAAAAACTGTTTTTT.

V usage is TRBV5-1 and J usage is TRBJ1-2; no definite D call. The CDR3 has 13 amino acids. Trimming cost V 1 base and J 4 bases, with 8 bases left between them. CDR1 and CDR2 from the germline V gene are SGHRS and YFSETQ. Here the CDR3 reads CASSLTGPYGYTF. CDR3 DNA: TGCGCCAGCAGCTTGACGGGTCCCTATGGCTACACCTTC. Drawing the rest from reference TRBV5-1 and TRBJ1-2, the complete variable domain is KAGVTQTPRYLIKTRGQQVTLSCSPISGHRSVSWYQQTPGQGLQFLFEYFSETQRNKGNFPGRFSGRQFSNSRSEMNVSTLELGDSALYLCASSLTGPYGYTFGSGTRLTVV.

The rearrangement links TRBV27 to TRBJ1-1; D ambiguous. CDR1 MNHEY and CDR2 SMNVEV come from the germline V gene (reference sequence). The CDR3 covers 15 residues. Trimming took off 7 bases at V and 1 base at J, with 16 bases between the two ends. This CDR3 reads CASKPQRSGNTEAFF. The CDR3 DNA sequence: TGTGCCAGCAAACCACAGCGGTCGGGGAACACTGAAGCTTTCTTT.

The chain is built from TRBV5-4 and TRBJ1-6; D unresolved. The germline V gene encodes CDR1 SGHNT and CDR2 YYREEE (reference sequence). V was pared by 3 bases and J by 4 bases, with 11 bases between. CDR3 length equals 15 residues. CDR3 in amino acids: CASSSGGGYNSPLHF. The CDR3 region has the DNA TGTGCCAGCAGCTCCGGTGGAGGGTATAATTCACCCCTCCACTTT.